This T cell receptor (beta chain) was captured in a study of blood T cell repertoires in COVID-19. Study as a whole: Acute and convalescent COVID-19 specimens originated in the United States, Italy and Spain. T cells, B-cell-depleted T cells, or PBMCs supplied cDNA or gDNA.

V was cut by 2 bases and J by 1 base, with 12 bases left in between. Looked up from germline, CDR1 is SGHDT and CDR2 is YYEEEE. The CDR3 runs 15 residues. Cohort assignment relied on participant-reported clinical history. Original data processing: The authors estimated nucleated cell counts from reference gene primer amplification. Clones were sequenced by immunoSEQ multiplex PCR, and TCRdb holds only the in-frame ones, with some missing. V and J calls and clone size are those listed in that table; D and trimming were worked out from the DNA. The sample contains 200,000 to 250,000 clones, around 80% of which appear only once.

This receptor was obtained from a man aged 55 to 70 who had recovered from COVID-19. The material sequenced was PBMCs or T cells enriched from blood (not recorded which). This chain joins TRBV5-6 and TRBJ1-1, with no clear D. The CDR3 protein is CASSFGMLRNTEAFF. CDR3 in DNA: TGTGCCAGCAGCTTTGGTATGCTCAGGAACACTGAAGCTTTCTTT. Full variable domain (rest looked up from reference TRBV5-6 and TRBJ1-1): DAGVTQSPTHLIKTRGQQVTLRCSPKSGHDTVSWYQQALGQGPQFIFQYYEEEERQRGNFPDRFSGHQFPNYSSELNVNALLLGDSALYLCASSFGMLRNTEAFFGQGTRLTVV.